This record concerns one T cell receptor beta chain sequence. Antigen specificity is unknown. V was clipped by 0 bases and J by 2 bases, with 14 bases between them. The CDR3 covers 16 residues. The data were obtained in a study of vaccination effects on CD4 cells after COVID-19. Notes on the study in general: The study found that only 1 of 255 vaccine-induced clones from healthy vaccinees cross-reacted with common cold coronaviruses.

Only in-frame clones appear in the TCRdb table, and some are missing; sequencing was by immunoSEQ multiplex PCR. The sample lists around 32,000 clones, around 70% occurring once. Ahead of sequencing, the ViraFEST assay grew antigen-specific CD4+ T cells using viral peptide pools. With around ten days of culture completed, CD4+ T cells were isolated. The vaccine given was either BNT162b2 or mRNA-1273, in two doses. Vaccine recipients had no previous SARS-CoV-2 infection; their nucleocapsid antibodies were negative. Cultures of over 1.5 million PBMC per well contained roughly 9.4 IU/ml IL-2 plus 10 ug/ml peptides. Replacing half the medium with IL-2 medium was done on days 3 and 7.

This sequence originates from a human donor who received a COVID-19 vaccine. The sequencing used CD4+ T cells from PBMCs cultured with HCoV-229E spike peptides, collected after COVID-19 vaccination. The chain is built from TRBV23-1 and TRBJ2-7, with D perhaps given as TRBD1 or TRBD2 (5 bases each). TRBV23-1 is given ORF status, its function remaining uncertain. CDR3 sequence (DNA): TGCGCCAGCAGTCAATCGGTAGAGGGGACCCCCTACGAGCAGTACTTC. It is translated as CASSQSVEGTPYEQYF.